Detailed here is one TCR beta chain. The source of the sample is a study of OX40 agonist ivuxolimab in advanced cancers. The CDR3 sequence is 12 residues long. Trimming cost V 0 bases and J 8 bases, with 5 bases left between them. CDR1 and CDR2 (germline): SEHNR, FQNEAQ (reference sequence). Produced via immunoSEQ multiplex PCR; TCRdb's table is partial and in-frame only. The sample yields 25,000 to 35,000 clones, approximately 80% seen once. The chain is built from TRBV7-9 and TRBJ2-1, with D tentatively TRBD1 (5 bases). The source is an adult with an advanced solid tumor such as melanoma, head and neck, liver or kidney cancer. The sample in question was CD4+ or CD8+ T cells sorted from blood, obtained in a trial of the OX40 agonist ivuxolimab. CDR3 region: CASSLARDEQFF. CDR3 bases: TGTGCCAGCAGCTTAGCCAGGGATGAGCAGTTCTTC.